This T cell receptor beta chain was documented in a study of CD8+CD57+ T cells in acquired aplastic anemia. In the study overall: Sorted CD4+ and CD8+ cells yielded DNA averaging approximately 3.4 ug.

Points on this clonotype: Its antigen is unidentified. The junction departs from the called germline gene at one end, perhaps through a read error.

Overall study results and limits: It was found that more than 25 CD8+ CDR3 sequences were shared between patients and controls. Patients and healthy controls showed no significant CD8+ Simpson's diversity difference.

CDR3 and TCR beta VDJ profiling relied on genomic DNA as the template. TCRdb passed the reads through MiXCR, listing each CDR3 protein once. The table includes around 500,000 distinct CDR3 sequences, roughly 34% detected once. Only patients with CD8+CD57+ cell expansion on flow cytometry were chosen for sequencing. Each of the patients presented with severe acquired aplastic anemia. Germline CDR1 is SNHLY and CDR2 is FYNNEI. The CDR3 is 9 residues long. The receptor's source is a human donor with aplastic anemia. Sequenced: sorted CD4+, CD8+, or CD8+CD57+ T cells (not recorded which) from PBMCs. This chain joins TRBV2 and TRBJ1-3; D possibly corresponds to TRBD1 (6 bases). The DNA of the CDR3 is TGTGCCAGCAGCGCGGACAGTGCTTTT. Encoded protein: CASSADSAF.